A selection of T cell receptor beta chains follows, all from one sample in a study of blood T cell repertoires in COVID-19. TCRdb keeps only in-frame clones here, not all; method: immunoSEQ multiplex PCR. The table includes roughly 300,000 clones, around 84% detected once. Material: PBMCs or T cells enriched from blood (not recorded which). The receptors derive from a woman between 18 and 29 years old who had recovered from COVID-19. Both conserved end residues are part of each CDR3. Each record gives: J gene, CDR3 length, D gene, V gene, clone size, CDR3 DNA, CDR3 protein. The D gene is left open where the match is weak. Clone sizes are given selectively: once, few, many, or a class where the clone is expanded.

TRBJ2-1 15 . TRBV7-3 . TGTGCCAGCAGCTTAATCGCTAGCGCCCTCAATGAGCAGTTCTTC CASSLIASALNEQFF
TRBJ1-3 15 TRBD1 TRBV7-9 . TGTGCCAGCAGTCGGACAGGGGCCTCTGGAAACACCATATATTTT CASSRTGASGNTIYF
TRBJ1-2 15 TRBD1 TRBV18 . TGTGCCAGCTCACCGGGGGACAGGGCGGACTATGGCTACACCTTC CASSPGDRADYGYTF
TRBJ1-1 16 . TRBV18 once TGTGCCAGCTCACCACCGCGAGCCGCCATGAACACTGAAGCTTTCTTT CASSPPRAAMNTEAFF
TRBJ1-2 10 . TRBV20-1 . TGCAGTGCTTTCTCCTATGGCTACACCTTC CSAFSYGYTF
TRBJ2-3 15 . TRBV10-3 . TGTGCCATCAGTGCGCATCCTGGAGGGACAGATACGCAGTATTTT CAISAHPGGTDTQYF
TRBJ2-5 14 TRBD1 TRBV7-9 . TGTGCCAGCAGCCCGGGACAGGGGCAAGAGACCCAGTACTTC CASSPGQGQETQYF
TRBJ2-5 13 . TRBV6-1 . TGTGCCAGCAGTGAATGGAGTGAAGAGACCCAGTACTTC CASSEWSEETQYF
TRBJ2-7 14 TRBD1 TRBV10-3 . TGTGCCATCAGTGGGGGACAGGGGGTCTACGAGCAGTACTTC CAISGGQGVYEQYF
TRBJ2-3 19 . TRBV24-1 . TGTGCCACCAGTGACATATATCCGGGTTCCACCCAGTTCACAGATACGCAGTATTTT CATSDIYPGSTQFTDTQYF
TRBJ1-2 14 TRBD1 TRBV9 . TGTGCCAGCAGCCCCTCGACAGGGAACTATGGCTACACCTTC CASSPSTGNYGYTF
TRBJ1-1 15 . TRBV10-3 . TGTGCCATCAGTGAGTATACCGGTGGGAACACTGAAGCTTTCTTT CAISEYTGGNTEAFF
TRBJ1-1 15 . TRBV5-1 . TGCGCCAGCAGCCAAACTGGACAGCTGAACACTGAAGCTTTCTTT CASSQTGQLNTEAFF
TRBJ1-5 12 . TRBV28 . TGTGCCGGCCAGGGGACCAATCAGCCCCAGCATTTT CAGQGTNQPQHF
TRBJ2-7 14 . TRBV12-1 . TGTGCCAGCAGCTCCAAACAGACAGGCTACGAGCAGTACTTC CASSSKQTGYEQYF
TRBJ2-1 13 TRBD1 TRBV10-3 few TGTGCGACCACAGGGGTCTCCTACAATGAGCAGTTCTTC CATTGVSYNEQFF
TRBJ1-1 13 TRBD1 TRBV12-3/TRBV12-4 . TGTGCCAGCAGTTCTGAACAGGGGTCTGAAGCTTTCTTT CASSSEQGSEAFF
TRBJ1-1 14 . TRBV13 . TGTGCCAGCAGCTGGGGGAGGGGGAACACTGAAGCTTTCTTT CASSWGRGNTEAFF
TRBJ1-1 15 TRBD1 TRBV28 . TGTGCCAGCAGTTGGGGACAGGGGGAAGGCACTGAAGCTTTCTTT CASSWGQGEGTEAFF
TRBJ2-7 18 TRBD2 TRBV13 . TGTGCCAGCAGCTTAGGCCCAACTAGCGGGGGCGGCACCTACGAGCAGTACTTC CASSLGPTSGGGTYEQYF
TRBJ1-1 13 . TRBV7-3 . TGTGCCAGCAGTTTGGAGGAGGGCACTGAAGCTTTCTTT CASSLEEGTEAFF
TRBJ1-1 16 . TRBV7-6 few TGTGCCAGCAGCTTACTGATTACGGTCGTGAACACTGAAGCTTTCTTT CASSLLITVVNTEAFF
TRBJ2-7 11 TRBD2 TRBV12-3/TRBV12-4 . TGTGCCAGCAAGGAGCGGGGCGAGCAGTACTTC CASKERGEQYF
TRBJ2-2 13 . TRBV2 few TGTGCCAGCAGTGAATCCGGGACCGGGGAGCTGTTTTTT CASSESGTGELFF
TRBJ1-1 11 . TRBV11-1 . TGTGCCAGCAGACGCGACTTAGAAGCTTTCTTT CASRRDLEAFF
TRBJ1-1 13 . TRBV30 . TGTGCCTGGAGCTGGGGCAGGAACACTGAAGCTTTCTTT CAWSWGRNTEAFF
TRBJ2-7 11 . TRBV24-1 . TGTGCCACCAGTCGGGGCTACGAGCAGTACTTC CATSRGYEQYF
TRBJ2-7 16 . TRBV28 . TGTGCCAGCAGTTCCTTCGGGGTGGTACCTTCCTACGAGCAGTACTTC CASSSFGVVPSYEQYF
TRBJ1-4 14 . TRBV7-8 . TGTGCCAGCAGCTTAGGGGGGGATAATGAAAAACTGTTTTTT CASSLGGDNEKLFF
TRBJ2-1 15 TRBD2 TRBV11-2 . TGTGCCACCACCCAGGGACTAGCGGCCTACAATGAGCAGTTCTTC CATTQGLAAYNEQFF
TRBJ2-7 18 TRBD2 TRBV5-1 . TGCGCCAGCAGCTTGGCCGGGACTAGCGGGGGGCCCACCTACGAGCAGTACTTC CASSLAGTSGGPTYEQYF
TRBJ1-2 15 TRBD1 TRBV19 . TGTGCCAGTAGTCGGACAGGGTCTTCTAACTATGGCTACACCTTC CASSRTGSSNYGYTF
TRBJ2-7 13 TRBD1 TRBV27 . TGTGCCAGCAGTCCGGGGACAGGGAACGAGCAGTACTTC CASSPGTGNEQYF